The clone carrying this TCR beta chain has a count of ten or more. This record belongs to a study of neurological immune-mediated disorders. TCRdb recomputed calls from the 5' RACE reads with MiXCR, one row per CDR3 protein. The table has more than 35,000 distinct CDR3 sequences, approximately 3% seen once. The CDR3 runs to 14 residues. Germline CDR1 and CDR2: SGHTA and FQGNSA. The germline V and J ends were trimmed by 4 bases and 4 bases, with 8 bases remaining between them. The sample consisted of PBMCs. The chain uses TRBV7-2 and TRBJ1-6; possibly TRBD1 for D (5 bases). The clonotype comes from a woman between 45 and 65 years old with multiple sclerosis. CDR3 sequence reads: CASSSQGYNSPLHF. The CDR3, as DNA: TGTGCCAGCAGCTCCCAGGGATATAATTCACCCCTCCACTTT.